One and the same sample provided the 28 T cell receptor beta chains below, sequenced in a study of prognosis after radiotherapy for stage I lung cancer. CDR3 of TCR beta was amplified from genomic DNA via a two-round multiplex PCR. Primers specific to each TRBV and TRBJ gene were used in first-round PCR. A single record per CDR3 protein comes from TCRdb applying MiXCR to the multiplex PCR reads. Of under 20,000 distinct CDR3 sequences in the sample, about 40% were seen once. This specimen was PBMCs, taken before or after stereotactic body radiation therapy (not recorded which). Receptors originate from a donor of 50 years or more with non-small cell lung cancer.

This chain connects TRBV6-1 to TRBJ2-2; perhaps TRBD1 as D (6 bases). Looked up from germline, CDR1 is MNHNS and CDR2 is SASEGT. The V end was cut by 6 bases, the J end by 7 bases, with 21 bases between. The CDR3 sequence is 16 residues long. This chain's CDR3 is CASRFTGSGAIGELFF. The CDR3 bases are TGTGCCAGCAGATTCACGGGATCAGGGGCGATCGGGGAGCTGTTTTTT.

This clonotype was seen ten or more times. V usage is TRBV24-1 and J usage is TRBJ2-1; TRBD2 agrees at 15 bases. Germline V CDR1 and CDR2: KGHDR, SFDVKD. The CDR3 sequence is 17 residues long. V trimming: 4 bases; J trimming: 7 bases; junction bases outside the gene matches: 7. The CDR3 DNA follows: TGTGCCACCAGTGACCATAATGGACTAGCGGGGGGGAATGAGCAGTTCTTC. Amino acids: CATSDHNGLAGGNEQFF.

By sample share, this clonotype is medium-sized. The chain has TRBV27 and TRBJ1-2; no clear D. The CDR3 consists of 12 residues. V gave up 8 bases and J gave up 2 bases, with 9 bases separating them. Germline assignment: CDR1 MNHEY and CDR2 SMNVEV (reference sequence). CDR3 DNA: TGTGCCAGCCGGACGGAAAACTATGGCTACACCTTC. This gives the protein CASRTENYGYTF.

This clonotype was seen once. A read error may be the cause here, since a much bigger clone is one base away. The V gene is TRBV7-3, the J gene TRBJ2-2; 8 nucleotides line up with TRBD2. Unmatched junction bases numbered 11, after V lost 5 bases and J lost 6 bases. The CDR3 is 16 residues long. The germline gives CDR1 SGHTA, CDR2 FQGTGA. Written as DNA, the CDR3 is TGTGCCAGCAGCCCGCGACTATCGGGAGGGCCCGGGGAGCTGTTTTTT. Its protein product is CASSPRLSGGPGELFF.

In its sample, this clonotype is medium-sized (0.01 to 0.1%). The V and J genes are TRBV6-1 and TRBJ1-1; D uncertain. The germline V gene encodes CDR1 MNHNS and CDR2 SASEGT. The CDR3 totals 12 residues. V shed 5 bases and J shed 4 bases, with 8 bases lying between them. The CDR3 nucleotides read TGTGCCAGCAGTCCAGGCAGCACTGAAGCTTTCTTT. This sequence encodes CASSPGSTEAFF.

This rearrangement joins TRBV27 to TRBJ2-7, with D perhaps TRBD2 (6 bases). The CDR3 loop spans 12 amino acids. Germline CDR1 and CDR2: MNHEY and SMNVEV (reference sequence). Trimming took 7 bases from V and 6 from J, leaving 13 bases between them. Written as DNA, the CDR3 is TGTGCCAGCACGAACTACGGGGGCGAGCAGTACTTC. Residues: CASTNYGGEQYF.

Relative to its sample, this clonotype is medium-sized (0.01 to 0.1%). The chain is built from TRBV12-3 or TRBV12-4 and TRBJ1-2; 11 nucleotides agree with TRBD1. The trim removed 8 bases at V and 4 bases at J, leaving 6 bases unmatched. This CDR3 contains 14 residues. CDR3 sequence (DNA): TGTGCCAGCCACCGTGGACAGGGGGCCTATGGCTACACCTTC. This encodes CASHRGQGAYGYTF.

The chain is built from TRBV30 and TRBJ2-7, with D perhaps matching TRBD1 or TRBD2 (5 bases each). Germline CDR1 reads GTSNPN; CDR2 reads SVGIG (reference sequence). CDR3 length: 15 amino acids. The germline V and J ends were trimmed by 6 bases and 0 bases, with 18 bases remaining between them. CDR3 region: CACGWRRGDSYEQYF. The CDR3 DNA reads TGTGCCTGCGGTTGGAGAAGGGGAGACTCCTACGAGCAGTACTTC.

This clonotype was counted ten times or more. V and J are TRBV18 and TRBJ2-7; D uncertain. The CDR3 runs 12 residues. CDR1 is KGHSH, CDR2 LQKENI, per germline. V dropped 3 bases and J dropped 6 bases, with 9 bases sitting between them. The CDR3 coding sequence is TGTGCCAGCTCACCGTCTCTTGGCGAGCAGTACTTC. This codes for CASSPSLGEQYF.

This clonotype was counted only a few times. The chain recombines TRBV5-6 with TRBJ2-2; a weak D match, TRBD2 (6 bases). V was clipped by 4 bases and J by 3 bases, with 13 bases between them. This CDR3 is built from 15 residues. The germline gives CDR1 SGHDT, CDR2 YYEEEE. The CDR3 here is CASSPGPGDTGELFF. CDR3 in DNA: TGTGCCAGCAGCCCCGGCCCGGGGGACACCGGGGAGCTGTTTTTT. Based on the CDR3 plus reference TRBV5-6 and TRBJ2-2, the full variable domain is DAGVTQSPTHLIKTRGQQVTLRCSPKSGHDTVSWYQQALGQGPQFIFQYYEEEERQRGNFPDRFSGHQFPNYSSELNVNALLLGDSALYLCASSPGPGDTGELFFGEGSRLTVL.

This clonotype was seen ten or more times. The V call is TRBV4-1, the J call TRBJ1-6; the D gene is possibly TRBD1 (6 bases). The V gene lost 5 bases and the J gene lost 7 bases, with 12 bases spanning the gap. Germline V gene lookup returns CDR1 MGHRA and CDR2 YSYEKL. This CDR3 region has 14 residues. The CDR3 loop reads CASSYPGANSPLHF. As DNA, the CDR3 is TGCGCCAGCAGCTACCCAGGGGCGAATTCACCCCTCCACTTT.

The gene calls are TRBV30 and TRBJ1-2; D remains ambiguous. Germline CDR1 reads GTSNPN; CDR2 reads SVGIG (reference sequence). This CDR3 spans 11 amino acids. V was shortened by 0 bases and J by 8 bases, with 7 bases between the two germline ends. The DNA for the CDR3 is TGTGCCTGGAGTGTGGGCAGCGGCTACACCTTC. Its protein is CAWSVGSGYTF.

Relative to its sample, this clonotype is large. The J gene is TRBJ2-3, the V gene TRBV30, with 9 bases lining up with TRBD2. This CDR3 is built from 13 residues. Looked up from germline, CDR1 is GTSNPN and CDR2 is SVGIG (reference sequence). V was clipped by 4 bases and J by 4 bases; unmatched bases: 3. CDR3: CAWTSGTPDTQYF. CDR3 DNA: TGTGCCTGGACTAGCGGGACCCCAGATACGCAGTATTTT.

There are many counts of this clonotype. V and J are TRBV5-4 and TRBJ2-3; 9 bases fit TRBD2. Per the germline V gene, CDR1 is SGHNT and CDR2 is YYREEE (reference sequence). Trimming at V came to 3 bases and at J to 2 bases, leaving 4 bases not matched to a gene. There are 15 residues in the CDR3. The CDR3 DNA reads TGTGCCAGCAGCTCAAAGCGGGAGGCCACAGATACGCAGTATTTT. Translating gives CASSSKREATDTQYF.

The J gene is TRBJ2-2, the V gene TRBV6-1; tentatively, D is TRBD1 (5 bases). The germline V gene has CDR1 MNHNS and CDR2 SASEGT. This CDR3 has 16 residues. V lost 6 bases, J lost 6 bases, and 20 bases lay in between. CDR3 loop: CASSLGHGAPPGELFF. CDR3 DNA: TGTGCCAGCAGCTTAGGACATGGGGCTCCTCCCGGGGAGCTGTTTTTT.

The table lists this clonotype with many counts. The V call is TRBV7-9, the J call TRBJ1-5, with 7 positions matching TRBD1. V shed 0 bases, J shed 0 bases, and the junction held 8 bases outside the gene matches. The CDR3 sequence is 18 residues long. Germline assignment: CDR1 SEHNR and CDR2 FQNEAQ (reference sequence). CDR3 nucleotides: TGTGCCAGCAGCTTAGCGGGCGCAGGGGGGATTAGCAATCAGCCCCAGCATTTT. It is translated as CASSLAGAGGISNQPQHF.

This clonotype was found once. The V gene is TRBV20-1, the J gene TRBJ2-7; 12 bases agree with TRBD2. Germline CDR1 and CDR2: DFQATT and SNEGSKA (reference sequence). CDR3 size: 13 residues. With 6 bases clipped from V and 5 bases from J, the junction kept 5 bases outside the gene matches. The CDR3 DNA follows: TGCAGTGCGATGACTAGCGGGAGCAACGAGCAGTACTTC. Translating gives CSAMTSGSNEQYF.

The sample holds many counts of this clonotype. The rearrangement links TRBV2 to TRBJ2-6; no clear D gene. From germline, CDR1 is SNHLY and CDR2 FYNNEI. Trimming pared 1 base from V and 4 bases from J, leaving 8 bases between. This CDR3 region has 15 residues. This chain's CDR3 is CASSEGLVGANVLTF. The CDR3, as DNA: TGTGCCAGCAGTGAAGGTCTCGTCGGGGCCAACGTCCTGACTTTC.

The rearrangement joins TRBV5-6 to TRBJ1-2; 8 bases fit TRBD1. This CDR3 contains 12 residues. Unmatched junction bases numbered 7, after V lost 7 bases and J lost 8 bases. Germline CDR1 reads SGHDT; CDR2 reads YYEEEE. The CDR3: CASRRTGIGYTF. The CDR3 DNA follows: TGTGCCAGCCGCCGGACAGGGATAGGCTACACCTTC.

This clonotype has at least ten counts. The rearrangement joins TRBV24-1 to TRBJ2-1; D is possibly TRBD2 (6 bases). Germline loops: CDR1 KGHDR, CDR2 SFDVKD. V gave up 5 bases and J gave up 12 bases, with 34 bases separating them. This CDR3 has 19 residues. The CDR3 nucleotides are TGTGCCACCAGTGGTGCCCTGGCGGGGACGGGCACCGCACCGTACGTGCAGTTCTTC. Protein product: CATSGALAGTGTAPYVQFF.

Details on this clonotype: Just one base apart from a much larger clone, this may be a read error. V usage is TRBV20-1 and J usage is TRBJ1-4; 7 nucleotides match TRBD1. V trimming: 7 bases; J trimming: 6 bases; junction bases outside the gene matches: 8. Germline V gene data show CDR1 as DFQATT and CDR2 as SNEGSKA (reference sequence). This CDR3 has 13 amino acids. The CDR3 nucleotides read TGCAGTGACTTGACAGGGCGGGATGAAAAACTGTTTTTT. This sequence encodes CSDLTGRDEKLFF.

This clonotype was counted a single time. A far larger clone is just one base off, so this is likely a read error. The chain links TRBV6-8 to TRBJ1-5, with D perhaps matching TRBD1 (6 bases). Deletions cut 7 bases from V and 0 bases from J, with 22 bases between. The CDR3 covers 18 residues. Germline CDR1 and CDR2: MNHGY and SAAAGT. CDR3 bases: TGTGCCAGCACCCATAGTACAGGGCAGGAGAATAGCAATCAGCCCCAGCATTTT. Translation: CASTHSTGQENSNQPQHF.

About this clonotype: This likely came from a read error, as a far larger clone is one base away. The chain combines TRBV6-2 or TRBV6-3 with TRBJ2-5; D possibly uses TRBD1 or TRBD2 (5 bases each). This CDR3 is 15 amino acids long. Trimming took 3 bases from V and 8 from J, leaving 19 bases between them. Germline V gene data show CDR1 as MNHEY and CDR2 as SVGEGT. The chain's CDR3 is CASSYVVGVGDTQYF. CDR3 nucleotides: TGTGCCAGCAGTTATGTTGTAGGGGTAGGGGACACCCAGTACTTC.

The rearrangement joins TRBV4-3 to TRBJ1-6; D remains ambiguous. The germline gives CDR1 LGHNA, CDR2 YSLEER. V was trimmed by 1 base and J by 8 bases, leaving 12 bases between them. CDR3 length equals 15 residues. The CDR3 coding sequence is TGCGCCAGCAGCCAAGGTTTACAGTCCTATTCACCCCTCCACTTT. It yields the protein CASSQGLQSYSPLHF.

There are many counts of this clonotype. The chain carries TRBV19 and TRBJ1-1; the D is unclear. V shed 7 bases and J shed 0 bases, with 9 bases lying between them. Looked up from germline, CDR1 is LNHDA and CDR2 is SQIVND (reference sequence). This CDR3 contains 13 residues. The CDR3 nucleotides are TGTGCCAGTAAAAAAAATATGAACACTGAAGCTTTCTTT. Protein: CASKKNMNTEAFF.

This clonotype came up once. A much larger clone is a single base away; this may be a read error. Here the CDR3 DNA reads TGTGCCATCTCCCCGGGAGGGACTTCAGATACGCAGTATTTT. Translated: CAISPGGTSDTQYF. This rearrangement joins TRBV10-3 to TRBJ2-3; 8 bases are shared with TRBD2. The J segment lost 4 bases and the V segment lost 8 bases, leaving 8 bases of the junction unmatched. Germline CDR1 is ENHRY and CDR2 is SYGVKD. This CDR3 has 14 residues.

The V and J genes are TRBV7-2 and TRBJ2-7; possibly TRBD2 for D (5 bases). Trimming shortened V by 5 bases and J by 0 bases, and 14 bases separated the two germline ends. The CDR3 runs 15 residues. Per germline, CDR1 SGHTA and CDR2 FQGNSA. In DNA form, the CDR3 reads TGTGCCAGCAGCAGAACTAGTGGTACCTCCTACGAGCAGTACTTC. Protein: CASSRTSGTSYEQYF.

This clonotype has a count of ten or more. An end of the junction differs from the germline gene, which may be a read error. The chain recombines TRBV7-7 with TRBJ2-5; D assignment may be TRBD1 or TRBD2 (6 bases each). Germline V gene sequence: CDR1 SSHAT, CDR2 FNYEAQ (reference sequence). CDR3 length: 14 amino acids. The CDR3 DNA reads as TGTGCTAGCAGCCGTACGGGGGCGGAAGAGACCCAGTACTTC. Residues: CASSRTGAEETQYF.